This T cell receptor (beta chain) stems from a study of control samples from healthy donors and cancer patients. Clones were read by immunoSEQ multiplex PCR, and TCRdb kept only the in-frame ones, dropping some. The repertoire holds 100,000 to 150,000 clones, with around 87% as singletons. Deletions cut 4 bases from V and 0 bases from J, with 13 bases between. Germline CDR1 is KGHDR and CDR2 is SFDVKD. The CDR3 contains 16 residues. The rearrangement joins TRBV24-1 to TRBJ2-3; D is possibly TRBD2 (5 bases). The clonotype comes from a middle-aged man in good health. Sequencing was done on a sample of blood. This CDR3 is CATSDPGTASTDTQYF. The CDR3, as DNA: TGTGCCACCAGTGACCCGGGAACCGCTAGCACAGATACGCAGTATTTT.